The next 9 T cell receptor beta chains were all read from a single sample in a study of metastatic and nonmetastatic thyroid tumors. With MiXCR, TCRdb called clones anew from the PCR reads. The table shows roughly 18,000 clones, with approximately 27% occurring only once. Not a single patient had been given any form of treatment at any point before undergoing thyroid surgery. Sequencing input: tumor tissue. These TCRs come from a female donor with papillary thyroid cancer or a benign thyroid nodule (not recorded which). Some clones in this sample may be carry-over from other donors' samples.

This sequence joins TRBV24-1 and TRBJ2-5, with 8 positions matching TRBD2. J lost 2 bases, V lost 6 bases, and 13 bases had no gene match. The CDR3 runs 17 residues. The germline V gene has CDR1 KGHDR and CDR2 SFDVKD. The CDR3 is CATSLGLEGGLQETQYF. The CDR3 coding sequence is TGTGCCACCAGTCTGGGACTAGAGGGGGGGCTACAAGAGACCCAGTACTTC.

The chain links TRBV7-2 to TRBJ1-1, with 7 bases lining up with TRBD1. V lost 4 bases and J lost 1; bases outside the gene matches: 6. This CDR3 has 15 residues. Germline values: CDR1 SGHTA, CDR2 FQGNSA. In DNA, the CDR3 is TGTGCCAGCAGCTACCAGGGGGTTACGAACACTGAAGCTTTCTTT. Translated: CASSYQGVTNTEAFF.

The chain carries TRBV19 and TRBJ1-1; D is uncertain. The germline gives CDR1 LNHDA, CDR2 SQIVND (reference sequence). The CDR3 has 14 residues. Deletions cut 2 bases from V and 3 bases from J, with 10 bases between. The CDR3 nucleotides read TGTGCCAGTAGTATAAAGATCGCCCACACTGAAGCTTTCTTT. Its translation: CASSIKIAHTEAFF. Full variable domain (remainder filled in from reference TRBV19 and TRBJ1-1): DGGITQSPKYLFRKEGQNVTLSCEQNLNHDAMYWYRQDPGQGLRLIYYSQIVNDFQKGDIAEGYSVSREKKESFPLTVTSAQKNPTAFYLCASSIKIAHTEAFFGQGTRLTVV.

For this clone: A read error may produce the germline difference seen at one junction end. This rearrangement joins TRBV5-1 to TRBJ2-3, with 7 bases matching TRBD1. Germline CDR1 and CDR2: SGHRS and YFSETQ. This CDR3 comprises 14 residues. CDR3 DNA sequence: TGCGCCAGCAGTCCACAGGGGAGCTCAGATACGCGGTATTTT. Translating gives CASSPQGSSDTRYF.

In its sample, this clone ranks as medium-sized. This chain uses TRBV4-1 with TRBJ2-7; TRBD1 matches 9 bases. This CDR3 is 16 amino acids long. V gave up 2 bases and J gave up 1 base; unmatched junction bases: 6. Germline CDR1 is MGHRA and CDR2 is YSYEKL. In DNA form, the CDR3 reads TGCGCCAGCAGCCAATATGACAGGGGGTTTTCCTACGAGCAGTACTTC. Translation gives CASSQYDRGFSYEQYF.

This clone was seen repeatedly, ten times or more. The gene calls are TRBV27 and TRBJ2-1, with D perhaps TRBD1 (5 bases). Germline V lookup: CDR1 MNHEY, CDR2 SMNVEV (reference sequence). There are 11 residues in the CDR3. V was shortened by 2 bases and J by 9 bases, with 5 bases between the two germline ends. This CDR3 is CASSLRGEQFF. CDR3 in DNA: TGTGCCAGCAGTTTAAGGGGTGAGCAGTTCTTC.

This clone was recorded at least ten times. One junction end disagrees with the germline gene, perhaps due to a read error. Different DNA sequences within this sample yield the same CDR3. This sequence joins TRBV19 and TRBJ1-1; D remains ambiguous. From germline, CDR1 is LNHDA and CDR2 SQIVND (reference sequence). The length of the CDR3 is 15 residues. The CDR3 region is CASSIDVGVNTGAFF. CDR3 DNA sequence: TGTGCCAGTAGTATAGATGTCGGGGTGAACACTGGAGCTTTCTTT.

About this clone itself: The final CDR3 position lacks the conserved phenylalanine or tryptophan, pointing to a likely read error. This sequence joins TRBV6-1 and TRBJ1-5; D unclear. This CDR3 comprises 14 residues. CDR1 and CDR2 from the germline V gene are MNHNS and SASEGT. For the CDR3, the DNA is TGTACCAGCAGTGAAGCGATGGGCAATCAGCCCCAGCATCTT. It specifies CTSSEAMGNQPQHL.

V gene TRBV28 combines with J gene TRBJ1-2; 12 bases line up with TRBD1. J gave up 7 bases and V 6 bases, and 6 bases lay outside the gene matches. The CDR3 sequence is 14 residues long. The germline V gene encodes CDR1 MDHEN and CDR2 SYDVKM. Written as DNA, the CDR3 is TGTGCCAGCAGATCGGGACAGGGGGCGCGTGGCTACACCTTC. This encodes CASRSGQGARGYTF.